This T cell receptor beta chain was profiled in a study of cytomegalovirus exposure and HLA in healthy donors. Whole-study findings and limits: A later analysis found most CMV-associated TCR beta chains apparently HLA-restricted. One later analysis reportedly identified an Asian-associated ancestry cluster that showed fewer N-insertions than the roughly 670-donor mean. An analysis was carried out at a later point. It showed that HLA-associated TCR beta chains were more clonally expanded than equally common non-associated chains.

Looked up from germline, CDR1 is MNHEY and CDR2 is SMNVEV (reference sequence). Trimming stripped 6 bases from V and 2 bases from J, with 10 bases between. The CDR3 totals 13 residues. This clone was seen a single time. The antigen remains undetermined. The same CDR3 is also encoded by other DNA sequences in this sample. PCR employed 60 Vbeta and 13 Jbeta primers. Data came from immunoSEQ multiplex PCR; TCRdb stores just in-frame clones and leaves some out. The sample carries fewer than 250,000 clones, 83% recorded once. This rearrangement joins TRBV27 to TRBJ1-2; D is unclear. The sequence was collected from a man aged 35 to 55 in good health and CMV-seropositive. Specimen: PBMCs. This chain's CDR3 is CASSLAVNYGYTF. CDR3 coding DNA: TGTGCCAGCAGCCTGGCCGTGAACTATGGCTACACCTTC.